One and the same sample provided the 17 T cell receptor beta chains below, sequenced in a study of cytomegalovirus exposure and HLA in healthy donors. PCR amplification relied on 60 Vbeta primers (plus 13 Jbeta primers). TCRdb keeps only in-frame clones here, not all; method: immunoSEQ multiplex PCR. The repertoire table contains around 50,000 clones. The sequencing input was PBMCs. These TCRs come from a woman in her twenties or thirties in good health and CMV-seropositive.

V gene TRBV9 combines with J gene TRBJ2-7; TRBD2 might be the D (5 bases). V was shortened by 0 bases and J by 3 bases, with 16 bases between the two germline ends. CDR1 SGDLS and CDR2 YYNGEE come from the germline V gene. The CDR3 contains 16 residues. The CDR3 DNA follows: TGTGCCAGCAGCGTAGCGGGTAGCGTACACCTCTACGAGCAGTACTTC. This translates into CASSVAGSVHLYEQYF.

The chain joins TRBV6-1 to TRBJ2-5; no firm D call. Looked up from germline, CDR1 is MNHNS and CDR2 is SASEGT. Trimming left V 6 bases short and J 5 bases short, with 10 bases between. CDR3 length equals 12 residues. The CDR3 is CASRIRWETQYF. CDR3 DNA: TGTGCCAGCAGGATTCGGTGGGAGACCCAGTACTTC.

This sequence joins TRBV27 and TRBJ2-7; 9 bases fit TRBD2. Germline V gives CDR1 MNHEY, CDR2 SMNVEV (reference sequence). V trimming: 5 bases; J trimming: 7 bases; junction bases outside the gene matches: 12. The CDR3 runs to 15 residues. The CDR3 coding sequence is TGTGCCAGCAGTCGTATCGGCGGGAGGGCCGGGGAGCAGTACTTC. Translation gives CASSRIGGRAGEQYF.

This CDR3 reads CASSQELAGDEQYF. The CDR3 DNA sequence: TGTGCCAGCAGCCAAGAACTAGCGGGAGACGAGCAGTACTTC. This chain links TRBV4-2 with TRBJ2-5; TRBD2 agrees at 11 bases. The J call may not be correct, given that the DNA end is closer to TRBJ2-7. The germline V gene encodes CDR1 LGHNA and CDR2 YNFKEQ. The CDR3 has 14 amino acids.

The CDR3 reads CASSLDGGGFYEQYF. CDR3 DNA sequence: TGTGCCAGCAGCTTAGACGGCGGGGGTTTCTACGAGCAGTACTTC. The chain is built from TRBV7-2 and TRBJ2-7; 7 nucleotides align to TRBD2. Per germline, CDR1 SGHTA and CDR2 FQGNSA. The CDR3 runs 15 residues. V was clipped by 1 base and J by 3 bases; unmatched bases: 6.

For the CDR3, the DNA is TGTGCCAGCAACCGACAGCTTCTACACACAGATACGCAGTATTTT. Translation: CASNRQLLHTDTQYF. The J gene is TRBJ2-3, the V gene TRBV5-5; D is possibly TRBD1 (5 bases). Per the germline V gene, CDR1 is SGHKS and CDR2 is YYEKEE (reference sequence). The CDR3 is 15 residues long. The germline V and J ends were trimmed by 6 bases and 2 bases, with 16 bases remaining between them. Complete variable domain (other parts from reference TRBV5-5 and TRBJ2-3): DAGVTQSPTHLIKTRGQQVTLRCSPISGHKSVSWYQQVLGQGPQFIFQYYEKEERGRGNFPDRFSARQFPNYSSELNVNALLLGDSALYLCASNRQLLHTDTQYFGPGTRLTVL.

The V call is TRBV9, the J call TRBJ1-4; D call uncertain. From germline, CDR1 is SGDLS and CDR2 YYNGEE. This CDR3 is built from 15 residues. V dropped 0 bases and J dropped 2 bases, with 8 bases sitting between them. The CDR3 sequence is CASSVGTGTNEKLFF. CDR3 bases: TGTGCCAGCAGCGTAGGGACGGGGACTAATGAAAAACTGTTTTTT.

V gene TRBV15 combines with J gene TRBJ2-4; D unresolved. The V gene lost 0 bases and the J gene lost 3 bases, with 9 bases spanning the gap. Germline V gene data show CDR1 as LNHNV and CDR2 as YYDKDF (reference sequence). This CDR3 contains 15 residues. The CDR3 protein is CATSRDYGGKNIQYF. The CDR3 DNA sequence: TGTGCCACCAGCAGAGATTACGGTGGCAAAAACATTCAGTACTTC.

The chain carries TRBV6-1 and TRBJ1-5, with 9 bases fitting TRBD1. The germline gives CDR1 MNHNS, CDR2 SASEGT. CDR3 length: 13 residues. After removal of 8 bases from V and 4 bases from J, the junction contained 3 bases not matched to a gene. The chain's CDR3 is CASGDRVNQPQHF. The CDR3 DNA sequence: TGTGCCAGCGGGGACAGGGTAAATCAGCCCCAGCATTTT.

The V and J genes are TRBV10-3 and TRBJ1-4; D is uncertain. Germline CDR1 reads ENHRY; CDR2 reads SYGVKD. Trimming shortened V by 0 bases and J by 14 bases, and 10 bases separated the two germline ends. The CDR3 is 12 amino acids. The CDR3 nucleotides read TGTGCCATCAGTGAGTCAAGGGAGCAGCTGTTTTTT. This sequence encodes CAISESREQLFF.

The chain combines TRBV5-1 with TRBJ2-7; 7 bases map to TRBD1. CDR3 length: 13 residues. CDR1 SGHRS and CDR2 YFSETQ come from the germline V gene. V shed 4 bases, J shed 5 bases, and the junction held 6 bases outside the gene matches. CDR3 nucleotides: TGCGCCAGCAGCACGGACAGGTTCAACGAGCAGTACTTC. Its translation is CASSTDRFNEQYF.

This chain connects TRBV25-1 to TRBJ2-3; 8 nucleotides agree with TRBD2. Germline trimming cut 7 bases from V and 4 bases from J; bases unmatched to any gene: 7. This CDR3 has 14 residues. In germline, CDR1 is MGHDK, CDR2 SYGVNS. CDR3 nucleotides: TGTGCCAGCACCCTTAGCGGGATCGCAGATACGCAGTATTTT. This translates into CASTLSGIADTQYF.

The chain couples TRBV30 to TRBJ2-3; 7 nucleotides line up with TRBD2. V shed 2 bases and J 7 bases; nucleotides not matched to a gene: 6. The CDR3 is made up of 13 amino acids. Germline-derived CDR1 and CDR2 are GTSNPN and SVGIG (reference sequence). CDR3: CAWSLRGGNTQYF. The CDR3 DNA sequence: TGTGCCTGGAGTCTCCGCGGGGGAAATACGCAGTATTTT. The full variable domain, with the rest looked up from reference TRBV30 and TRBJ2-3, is SQTIHQWPATLVQPVGSPLSLECTVEGTSNPNLYWYRQAAGRGLQLLFYSVGIGQISSEVPQNLSASRPQDRQFILSSKKLLLSDSGFYLCAWSLRGGNTQYFGPGTRLTVL.

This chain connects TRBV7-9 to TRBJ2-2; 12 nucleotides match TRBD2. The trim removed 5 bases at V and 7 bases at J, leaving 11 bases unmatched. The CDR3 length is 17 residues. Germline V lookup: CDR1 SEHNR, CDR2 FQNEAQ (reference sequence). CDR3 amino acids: CASSPIGLAGGRGELFF. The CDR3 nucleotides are TGTGCCAGCAGCCCGATAGGGCTAGCGGGAGGGCGCGGGGAGCTGTTTTTT. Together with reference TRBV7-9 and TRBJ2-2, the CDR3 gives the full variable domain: DTGVSQNPRHKITKRGQNVTFRCDPISEHNRLYWYRQTLGQGPEFLTYFQNEAQLEKSRLLSDRFSAERPKGSFSTLEIQRTEQGDSAMYLCASSPIGLAGGRGELFFGEGSRLTVL.

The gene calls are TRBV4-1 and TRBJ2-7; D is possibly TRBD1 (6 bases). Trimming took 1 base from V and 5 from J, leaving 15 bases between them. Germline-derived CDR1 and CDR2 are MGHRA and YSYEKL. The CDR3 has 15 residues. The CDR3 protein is CASSQVTGSPHEQYF. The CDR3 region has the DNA TGCGCCAGCAGCCAAGTGACAGGATCCCCCCACGAGCAGTACTTC.

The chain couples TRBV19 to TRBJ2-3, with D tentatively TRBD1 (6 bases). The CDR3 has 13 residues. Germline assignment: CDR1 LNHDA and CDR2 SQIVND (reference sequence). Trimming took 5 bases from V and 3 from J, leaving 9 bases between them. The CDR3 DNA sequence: TGTGCCAGTAGTTCAGGACAGACAGATACGCAGTATTTT. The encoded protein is CASSSGQTDTQYF.

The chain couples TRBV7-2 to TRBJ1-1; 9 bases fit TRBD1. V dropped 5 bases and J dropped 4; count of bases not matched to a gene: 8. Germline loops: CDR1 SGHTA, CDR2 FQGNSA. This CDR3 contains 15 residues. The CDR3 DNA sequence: TGTGCCAGCAGCCCCACCGCGGGACAGGGCACTGAAGCTTTCTTT. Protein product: CASSPTAGQGTEAFF. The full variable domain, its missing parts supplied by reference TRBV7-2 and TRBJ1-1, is GAGVSQSPSNKVTEKGKDVELRCDPISGHTALYWYRQSLGQGLEFLIYFQGNSAPDKSGLPSDRFSAERTGGSVSTLTIQRTQQEDSAVYLCASSPTAGQGTEAFFGQGTRLTVV.